Included here is one T cell receptor beta chain sequence, with context. The entry originates in a study of blood T cell repertoires in COVID-19. On the study more broadly: The origin of the acute and convalescent COVID-19 samples was the United States, Italy and Spain. The analysed material was cDNA or gDNA that came from T cells, B-cell-depleted T cells, or PBMCs.

As handled by the study authors: Reference gene primer amplification in the assay estimated nucleated cell counts. Libraries were prepared by immunoSEQ multiplex PCR; TCRdb keeps only in-frame clonotypes and omits some of them. D and trimming were read from the DNA, whereas the V and J calls and clone size are those reported in that table. The profile shows under 200,000 clones, 70% to 90% of them singletons. The CDR3 runs 15 residues. In germline, CDR1 is MDHEN, CDR2 SYDVKM. Trimming cost V 2 bases and J 3 bases; bases outside gene matches: 3. Sequencing input: peripheral blood. V is TRBV28 and J is TRBJ2-7, with 11 bases lining up with TRBD2. The clonotype originates from a man in his forties or fifties who had recovered from COVID-19. In DNA, the CDR3 is TGTGCCAGCAGTTTAGGGGGACTAGCGGACTACGAGCAGTACTTC. This translates into CASSLGGLADYEQYF.